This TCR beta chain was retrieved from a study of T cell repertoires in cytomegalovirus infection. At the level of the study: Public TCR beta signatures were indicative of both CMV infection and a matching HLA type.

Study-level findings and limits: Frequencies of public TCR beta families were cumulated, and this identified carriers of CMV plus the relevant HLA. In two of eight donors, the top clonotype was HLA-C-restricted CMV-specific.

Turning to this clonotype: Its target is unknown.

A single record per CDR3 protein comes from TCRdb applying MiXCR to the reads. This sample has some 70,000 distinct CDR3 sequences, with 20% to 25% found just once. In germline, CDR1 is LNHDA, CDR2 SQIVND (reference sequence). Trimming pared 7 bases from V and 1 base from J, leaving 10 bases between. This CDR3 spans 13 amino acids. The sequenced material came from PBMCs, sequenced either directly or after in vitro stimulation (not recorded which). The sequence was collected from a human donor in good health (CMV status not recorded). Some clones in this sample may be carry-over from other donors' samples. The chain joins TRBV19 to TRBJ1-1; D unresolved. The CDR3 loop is CASNPPWNTEAFF. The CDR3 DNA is TGTGCCAGTAACCCACCTTGGAACACTGAAGCTTTCTTT.